The 26 T cell receptor beta chains reported below all come from one sample, sequenced in a study of cytomegalovirus exposure and HLA in healthy donors. A multiplex PCR was run with 60 Vbeta primers and 13 Jbeta primers. Generated by immunoSEQ multiplex PCR, the TCRdb table keeps only in-frame clones and is missing some. The table records around 160,000 clones, 75% to 80% of them present only once. Sequenced: PBMCs. The receptors shown here come from a man in his forties or fifties in good health and CMV-seropositive.

V gene TRBV7-6 combines with J gene TRBJ1-2; TRBD1 aligns across 9 bases. CDR3 size: 17 residues. J was trimmed by 7 bases and V by 5 bases; bases with no gene match: 17. From germline, CDR1 is SGHVS and CDR2 FNYEAQ. CDR3 sequence (DNA): TGTGCCAGCAGCCGACTGGGGCGGACAGGGGATTCAAGTGGCTACACCTTC. Residues: CASSRLGRTGDSSGYTF.

This clone is a singleton in its sample. The rearrangement uses TRBV7-3 and TRBJ2-6; D is undetermined. The V gene's germline CDR1 is SGHTA and CDR2 FQGTGA. The V end lost 8 bases, the J end lost 1 base, and 6 bases lay between the germline ends. The CDR3 sequence is 13 residues long. The CDR3 DNA reads as TGTGCCAGCCGGGTTTCTGGGGCCAACGTCCTGACTTTC. This encodes CASRVSGANVLTF.

Worth noting for this clone: Given the absence of the conserved phenylalanine or tryptophan at the CDR3 end, a read error is likely. The gene calls are TRBV28 and TRBJ1-1, with TRBD1 as a possible D gene (5 bases). The CDR3 sequence is 16 residues long. CDR1 is MDHEN and CDR2 is SYDVKM in the germline V gene. The V end lost 4 bases, the J end lost 1 base, and 16 bases lay between the germline ends. CDR3 DNA: TGTGCCAGCAGTTCTACCCCCGGGGGGAAGAACACTGAAGCTTTCCTT. It encodes CASSSTPGGKNTEAFL.

The rearrangement uses TRBV19 and TRBJ1-3; 7 positions match TRBD1. In germline, CDR1 is LNHDA, CDR2 SQIVND (reference sequence). This CDR3 has 14 residues. With 7 bases clipped from V and 2 bases from J, the junction kept 5 bases outside the gene matches. The CDR3 nucleotides read TGTGCCAGTAAGAGAACAGGGGCTGGAAACACCATATATTTT. Translation gives CASKRTGAGNTIYF.

V usage is TRBV7-3 and J usage is TRBJ2-1, with D perhaps TRBD2 (6 bases). The germline V and J ends were trimmed by 5 bases and 0 bases, with 14 bases remaining between them. The CDR3 extends over 16 amino acids. Germline CDR1 is SGHTA and CDR2 is FQGTGA. CDR3 sequence (DNA): TGTGCCAGCAGCCCGGCGGGGAAAAGCTCCTACAATGAGCAGTTCTTC. Amino acids: CASSPAGKSSYNEQFF.

V gene TRBV18 combines with J gene TRBJ1-3, with 8 bases that match TRBD1. With V trimmed by 3 bases and J by 3 bases, 1 base remained unmatched. This CDR3 spans 14 amino acids. Germline V gene data show CDR1 as KGHSH and CDR2 as LQKENI. CDR3 sequence (DNA): TGTGCCAGCTCACCGACAGGGGATGGAAACACCATATATTTT. Translating it yields CASSPTGDGNTIYF.

The V call is TRBV11-2, the J call TRBJ2-5; TRBD2 matches 7 bases. The CDR3 is made up of 16 amino acids. V lost 4 bases and J lost 1; bases outside the gene matches: 9. Germline lookup yields CDR1 SGHAT and CDR2 FQNNGV. CDR3: CASSSFPGGSQETQYF. Here the CDR3 DNA reads TGTGCCAGCAGCTCATTCCCGGGAGGCAGCCAAGAGACCCAGTACTTC.

The chain joins TRBV5-1 to TRBJ2-3; 10 bases agree with TRBD1. CDR1 and CDR2 from the germline V gene are SGHRS and YFSETQ. J was trimmed by 3 bases and V by 1 base; bases with no gene match: 2. The CDR3 is made up of 15 amino acids. The CDR3 protein is CASSLRQGATDTQYF. DNA for the CDR3: TGCGCCAGCAGCTTGAGACAGGGGGCGACAGATACGCAGTATTTT.

The rearrangement joins TRBV9 to TRBJ2-3; TRBD2 matches 7 bases. V was pared by 4 bases and J by 0 bases, with 5 bases of the junction left unmatched. Germline V gives CDR1 SGDLS, CDR2 YYNGEE. This CDR3 contains 15 residues. The CDR3 bases are TGTGCCAGCAGCTTCCGGACTAGAAGCACAGATACGCAGTATTTT. Its protein product is CASSFRTRSTDTQYF.

This clone was recorded a few times. The chain couples TRBV6-5 to TRBJ1-4; TRBD1 might be the D (6 bases). Trimming cost V 3 bases and J 4 bases, with 12 bases left between them. The CDR3 totals 15 residues. Germline CDR1 is MNHEY and CDR2 is SVGAGI. The CDR3: CASSYTTGINEKLFF. The CDR3 DNA reads TGTGCCAGCAGTTATACTACAGGGATTAATGAAAAACTGTTTTTT.

There are a few counts of this clone. The rearrangement links TRBV7-2 to TRBJ2-7; D is perhaps TRBD2 (7 bases). CDR1 is SGHTA and CDR2 is FQGNSA in the germline V gene. Deletions cut 7 bases from V and 3 bases from J, with 19 bases between. The CDR3 spans 15 residues. The CDR3 nucleotides are TGTGCCAGCACCCTCGAGGGGGGGGTCCTCTACGAGCAGTACTTC. This encodes CASTLEGGVLYEQYF.

This rearrangement joins TRBV6-1 to TRBJ1-1, with D possibly matching TRBD1 (5 bases). V was pared by 0 bases and J by 5 bases, with 13 bases between. The CDR3 runs 15 residues. Germline loops: CDR1 MNHNS, CDR2 SASEGT. CDR3 nucleotides: TGTGCCAGCAGTGAAGCGGAGGGGTCAGGGACTGAAGCTTTCTTT. This gives the protein CASSEAEGSGTEAFF.

The chain has TRBV10-2 and TRBJ2-7, with D perhaps TRBD2 (6 bases). The germline CDR1 and CDR2 sequences are WSHSY and SAAADI. The CDR3 is 15 residues long. The germline V and J ends were trimmed by 3 bases and 2 bases, with 14 bases remaining between them. The DNA of the CDR3 is TGCGCCAGCAGTGAATTTAGACTAGAAGCCTACGAGCAGTACGTC. The encoded protein is CASSEFRLEAYEQYV.

The V gene is TRBV27, the J gene TRBJ2-7; D remains unclear. The germline V gene has CDR1 MNHEY and CDR2 SMNVEV (reference sequence). This CDR3 is built from 11 residues. V was pared by 2 bases and J by 6 bases, with 5 bases between. CDR3 nucleotide sequence: TGTGCCAGCAGTTTAGGGCCCGAGCAGTACTTC. Translating gives CASSLGPEQYF.

The genes are TRBV28 and TRBJ1-2; weak D call: TRBD1 (5 bases). V was shortened by 5 bases and J by 1 base, with 11 bases between the two germline ends. This CDR3 region has 14 residues. CDR1 is MDHEN, CDR2 SYDVKM, per germline. The CDR3 region is CASSGNQGNYGYTF. The CDR3 DNA is TGTGCCAGCAGTGGGAATCAGGGTAACTATGGCTACACCTTC.

The rearrangement links TRBV2 to TRBJ2-7; D might be TRBD2 (5 bases). The CDR3 runs to 14 residues. The germline V gene encodes CDR1 SNHLY and CDR2 FYNNEI. Trimming took 8 bases from V and 1 from J, leaving 15 bases between them. The DNA for the CDR3 is TGTGCCAGCCGGGATTTCGGGGTTTCCTACGAGCAGTACGTC. This encodes CASRDFGVSYEQYV.

J is TRBJ2-7 and V is TRBV5-1, with 7 bases matching TRBD1. The J segment lost 3 bases and the V segment lost 5 bases, leaving 8 bases of the junction unmatched. The CDR3 has 14 residues. Per germline, CDR1 SGHRS and CDR2 YFSETQ. For the CDR3, the DNA is TGCGCCAGCAGTTCCGGGACAGCCGACTACGAGCAGTACTTC. Amino acids: CASSSGTADYEQYF.

The sample holds a few counts of this clone. The chain has TRBV6-1 and TRBJ1-1; 9 bases are a match to TRBD1. CDR3 length equals 14 residues. Germline values: CDR1 MNHNS, CDR2 SASEGT. With V trimmed by 6 bases and J by 4 bases, 6 bases remained unmatched. As DNA, the CDR3 is TGTGCCAGCAGGGGACAGGGTAAGGGCACTGAAGCTTTCTTT. Amino acid sequence: CASRGQGKGTEAFF.

The chain is built from TRBV16 and TRBJ1-4; D remains ambiguous. The germline V gene has CDR1 KGHSY and CDR2 FQNENV. The CDR3 extends over 15 amino acids. Trimming pared 0 bases from V and 3 bases from J, leaving 8 bases between. CDR3 sequence: CASSQSRVANEKLFF. The CDR3 nucleotides read TGTGCCAGCAGCCAATCAAGAGTAGCTAATGAAAAACTGTTTTTT.

This clone was detected a few times. In nucleotides, the CDR3 is TGTGCCAGCAGCCCACTAGCGGGGGGCCGGGAGACCCAGTACTTC. Amino acid sequence: CASSPLAGGRETQYF. V gene TRBV25-1 combines with J gene TRBJ2-5; TRBD2 matches at 12 bases. With 6 bases clipped from V and 5 bases from J, the junction kept 7 bases outside the gene matches. Germline assignment: CDR1 MGHDK and CDR2 SYGVNS. This CDR3 spans 15 amino acids. The full variable domain, its missing parts supplied by reference TRBV25-1 and TRBJ2-5, is EADIYQTPRYLVIGTGKKITLECSQTMGHDKMYWYQQDPGMELHLIHYSYGVNSTEKGDLSSESTVSRIRTEHFPLTLESARPSHTSQYLCASSPLAGGRETQYFGPGTRLLVL.

The chain uses TRBV5-6 and TRBJ2-3, with D possibly being TRBD2 (5 bases). V lost 4 bases, J lost 2 bases, and 14 bases lay in between. Germline CDR1 reads SGHDT; CDR2 reads YYEEEE. This CDR3 contains 15 residues. In nucleotides, the CDR3 is TGTGCCAGCAGCCCCCGTCGGGGAATCACAGATACGCAGTATTTT. Protein sequence: CASSPRRGITDTQYF.

Here the CDR3 reads CATSMGRSSEAFF. The CDR3 DNA reads as TGTGCCACCAGCATGGGGCGCTCCTCTGAAGCTTTCTTT. The chain carries TRBV15 and TRBJ1-1; tentatively, D is TRBD1 (5 bases). Germline CDR1 LNHNV, CDR2 YYDKDF (reference sequence). CDR3 length equals 13 residues. V was shortened by 4 bases and J by 6 bases, with 12 bases between the two germline ends.

The chain has TRBV5-6 and TRBJ2-1, with a possible D match to TRBD1 (6 bases). The CDR3 is 15 amino acids. With 4 bases removed from V and 2 bases from J, the gap between germline ends came to 13 bases. Germline assignment: CDR1 SGHDT and CDR2 YYEEEE. CDR3 region: CASSPERTAYNEQFF. CDR3 nucleotides: TGTGCCAGCAGCCCTGAGCGGACAGCCTACAATGAGCAGTTCTTC. The complete variable domain, with remaining parts taken from reference TRBV5-6 and TRBJ2-1, reads DAGVTQSPTHLIKTRGQQVTLRCSPKSGHDTVSWYQQALGQGPQFIFQYYEEEERQRGNFPDRFSGHQFPNYSSELNVNALLLGDSALYLCASSPERTAYNEQFFGPGTRLTVL.

V and J are TRBV2 and TRBJ2-6; perhaps TRBD1 as D (6 bases). Trimming removed 6 bases from V and 2 bases from J, with 11 bases in between. CDR3 length: 15 residues. Germline V gives CDR1 SNHLY, CDR2 FYNNEI. In DNA form, the CDR3 reads TGTGCCAGCAGGTACAGGGTTGCTGGGGCCAACGTCCTGACTTTC. Residues: CASRYRVAGANVLTF.

The gene calls are TRBV2 and TRBJ2-3; TRBD1 agrees at 8 bases. This CDR3 contains 14 residues. CDR1 and CDR2 (germline): SNHLY, FYNNEI. V trimming: 6 bases; J trimming: 1 base; junction bases outside the gene matches: 3. CDR3 sequence reads: CASRDREGTDTQYF. The DNA of the CDR3 is TGTGCCAGCAGGGACAGGGAGGGCACAGATACGCAGTATTTT.

The genes are TRBV6-5 and TRBJ2-7; 10 bases fit TRBD2. The CDR3 runs 16 residues. Trimming cost V 1 base and J 6 bases; bases outside gene matches: 9. From germline, CDR1 is MNHEY and CDR2 SVGAGI. CDR3 sequence reads: CASSYYRTSGVGEQYF. The DNA of the CDR3 is TGTGCCAGCAGTTACTACAGAACTAGCGGGGTTGGCGAGCAGTACTTC.